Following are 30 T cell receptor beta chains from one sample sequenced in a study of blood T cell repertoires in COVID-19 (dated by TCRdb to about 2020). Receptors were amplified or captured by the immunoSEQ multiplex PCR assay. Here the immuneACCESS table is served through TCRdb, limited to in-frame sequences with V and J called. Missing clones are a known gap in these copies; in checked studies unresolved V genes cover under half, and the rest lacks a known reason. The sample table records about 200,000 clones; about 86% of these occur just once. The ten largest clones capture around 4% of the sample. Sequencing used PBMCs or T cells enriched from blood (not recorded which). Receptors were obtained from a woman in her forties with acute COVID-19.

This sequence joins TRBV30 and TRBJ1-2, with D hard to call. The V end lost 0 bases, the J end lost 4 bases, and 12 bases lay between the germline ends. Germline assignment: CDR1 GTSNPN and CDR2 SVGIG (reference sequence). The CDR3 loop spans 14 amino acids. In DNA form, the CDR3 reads TGTGCCTGGAGTGTTGGCGGCAGTTCCTATGGCTACACCTTC. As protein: CAWSVGGSSYGYTF.

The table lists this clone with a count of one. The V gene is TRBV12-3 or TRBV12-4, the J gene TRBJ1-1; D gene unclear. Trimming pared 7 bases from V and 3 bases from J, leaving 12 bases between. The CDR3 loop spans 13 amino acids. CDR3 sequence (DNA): TGTGCCAGCAAAGAGGGTGTGCACACTGAAGCTTTCTTT. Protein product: CASKEGVHTEAFF.

CDR3 nucleotide sequence: TGTGCCAGCAGCCAAGGGTTGGGGGGGATCCTCTCTGGAAACACCATATATTTT. This gives the protein CASSQGLGGILSGNTIYF. The V gene is TRBV3-1 (or the pseudogene TRBV3-2), the J gene TRBJ1-3, with a weak D call TRBD1 (5 bases). CDR3 length: 18 residues. Trimming shortened V by 1 base and J by 0 bases, and 16 bases separated the two germline ends. The germline V gene encodes CDR1 LGHDT and CDR2 YNNKEL (reference sequence).

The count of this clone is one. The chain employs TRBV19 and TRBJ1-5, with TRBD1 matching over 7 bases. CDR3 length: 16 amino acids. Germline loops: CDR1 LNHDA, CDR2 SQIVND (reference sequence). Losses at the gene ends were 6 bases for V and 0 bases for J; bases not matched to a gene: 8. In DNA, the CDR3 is TGTGCCAGTAGGGGGGGACAGCTCTATAGCAATCAGCCCCAGCATTTT. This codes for CASRGGQLYSNQPQHF. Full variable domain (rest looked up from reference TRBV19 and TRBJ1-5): DGGITQSPKYLFRKEGQNVTLSCEQNLNHDAMYWYRQDPGQGLRLIYYSQIVNDFQKGDIAEGYSVSREKKESFPLTVTSAQKNPTAFYLCASRGGQLYSNQPQHFGDGTRLSIL.

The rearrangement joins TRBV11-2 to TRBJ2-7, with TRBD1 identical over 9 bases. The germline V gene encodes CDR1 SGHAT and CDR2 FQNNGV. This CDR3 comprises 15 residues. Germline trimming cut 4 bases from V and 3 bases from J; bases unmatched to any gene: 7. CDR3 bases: TGTGCCAGCAGCTCAGCCGGGACAGGGATCTACGAGCAGTACTTC. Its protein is CASSSAGTGIYEQYF.

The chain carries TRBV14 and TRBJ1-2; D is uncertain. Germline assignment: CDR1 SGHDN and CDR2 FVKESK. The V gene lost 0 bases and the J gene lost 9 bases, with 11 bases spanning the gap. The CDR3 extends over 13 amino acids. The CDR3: CASSQDLAGSYTF. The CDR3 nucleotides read TGTGCCAGCAGCCAAGATCTGGCCGGGAGCTACACCTTC.

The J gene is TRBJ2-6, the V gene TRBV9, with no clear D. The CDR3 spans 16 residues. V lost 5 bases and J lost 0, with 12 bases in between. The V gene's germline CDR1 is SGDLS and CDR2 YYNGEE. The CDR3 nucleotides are TGTGCCAGCAGTACTATCGGCCACTCTGGGGCCAACGTCCTGACTTTC. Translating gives CASSTIGHSGANVLTF. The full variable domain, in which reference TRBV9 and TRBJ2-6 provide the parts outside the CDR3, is DSGVTQTPKHLITATGQRVTLRCSPRSGDLSVYWYQQSLDQGLQFLIQYYNGEERAKGNILERFSAQQFPDLHSELNLSSLELGDSALYFCASSTIGHSGANVLTFGAGSRLTVL.

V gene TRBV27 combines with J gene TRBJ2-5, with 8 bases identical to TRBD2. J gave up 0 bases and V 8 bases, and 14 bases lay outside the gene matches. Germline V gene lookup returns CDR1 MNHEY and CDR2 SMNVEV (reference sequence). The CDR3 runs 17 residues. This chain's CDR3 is CASATIRGGGYQETQYF. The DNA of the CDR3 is TGTGCCAGCGCTACGATCCGGGGGGGTGGGTACCAAGAGACCCAGTACTTC.

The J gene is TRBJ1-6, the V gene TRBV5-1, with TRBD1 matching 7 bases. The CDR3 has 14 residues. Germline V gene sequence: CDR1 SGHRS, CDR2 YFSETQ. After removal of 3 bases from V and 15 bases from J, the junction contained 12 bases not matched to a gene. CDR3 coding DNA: TGCGCCAGCAGCTCCGATCAACAGGGGCACATCCTCCACTTT. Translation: CASSSDQQGHILHF.

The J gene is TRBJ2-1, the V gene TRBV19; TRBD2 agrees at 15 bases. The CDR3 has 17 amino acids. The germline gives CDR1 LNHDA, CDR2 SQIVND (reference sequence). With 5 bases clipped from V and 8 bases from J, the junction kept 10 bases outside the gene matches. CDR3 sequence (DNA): TGTGCCAGTAGTGGTTCGGGACTAGCGGGAGGTATGGATGAGCAGTTCTTC. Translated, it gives CASSGSGLAGGMDEQFF.

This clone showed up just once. The CDR3, as DNA: TGTGCCAGCAGTTACTCCACAGCTAGCAATCAGCCCCAGCATTTT. This translates into CASSYSTASNQPQHF. This rearrangement joins TRBV6-2 or TRBV6-3 to TRBJ1-5; D ambiguous. Germline CDR1 MNHEY, CDR2 SVGEGT. The length of the CDR3 is 15 residues. V was shortened by 0 bases and J by 0 bases, with 6 bases between the two germline ends.

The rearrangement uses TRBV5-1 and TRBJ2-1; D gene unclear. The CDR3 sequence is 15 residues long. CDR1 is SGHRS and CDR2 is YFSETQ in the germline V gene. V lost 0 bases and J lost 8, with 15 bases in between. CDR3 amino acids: CASSLDSSRGDEQFF. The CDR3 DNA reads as TGCGCCAGCAGCTTGGATTCTAGTCGAGGCGATGAGCAGTTCTTC.

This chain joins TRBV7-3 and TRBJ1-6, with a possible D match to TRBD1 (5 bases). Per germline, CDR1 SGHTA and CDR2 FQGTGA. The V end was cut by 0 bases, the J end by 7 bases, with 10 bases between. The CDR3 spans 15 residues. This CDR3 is CASSLTGRGNSPLHF. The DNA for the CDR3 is TGTGCCAGCAGCTTAACCGGACGGGGGAATTCACCCCTCCACTTT.

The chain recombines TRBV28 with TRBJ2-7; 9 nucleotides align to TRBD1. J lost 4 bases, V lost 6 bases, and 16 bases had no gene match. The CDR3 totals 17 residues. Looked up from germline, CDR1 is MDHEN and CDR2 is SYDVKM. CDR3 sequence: CASSRQSRTGARYEQYF. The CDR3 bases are TGTGCCAGCAGCAGACAGTCTAGGACAGGGGCCAGATACGAGCAGTACTTC.

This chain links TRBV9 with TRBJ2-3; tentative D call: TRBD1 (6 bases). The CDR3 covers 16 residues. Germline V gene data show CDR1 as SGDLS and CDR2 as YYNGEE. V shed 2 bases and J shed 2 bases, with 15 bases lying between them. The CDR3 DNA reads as TGTGCCAGCAGCGTCGCGCCCGGGACATTCACAGATACGCAGTATTTT. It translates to CASSVAPGTFTDTQYF.

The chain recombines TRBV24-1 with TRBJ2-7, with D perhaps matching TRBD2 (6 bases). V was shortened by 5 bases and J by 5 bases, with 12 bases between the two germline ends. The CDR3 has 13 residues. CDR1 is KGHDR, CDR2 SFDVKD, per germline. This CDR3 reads CATSVGSGDEQYF. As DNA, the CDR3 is TGTGCCACCAGTGTAGGGTCGGGGGACGAGCAGTACTTC.

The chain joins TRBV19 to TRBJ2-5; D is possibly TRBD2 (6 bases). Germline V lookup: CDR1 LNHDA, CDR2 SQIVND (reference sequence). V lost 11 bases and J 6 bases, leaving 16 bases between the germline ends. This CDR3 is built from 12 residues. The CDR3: CASGAGWQTQYF. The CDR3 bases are TGTGCCTCCGGGGCGGGGTGGCAGACCCAGTACTTC.

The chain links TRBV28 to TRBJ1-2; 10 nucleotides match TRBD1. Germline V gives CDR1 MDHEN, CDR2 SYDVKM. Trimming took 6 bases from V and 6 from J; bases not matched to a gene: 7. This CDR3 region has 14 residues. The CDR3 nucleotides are TGTGCCAGCAGCCCACCAGGACAGGGGGATGGCTACACCTTC. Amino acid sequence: CASSPPGQGDGYTF.

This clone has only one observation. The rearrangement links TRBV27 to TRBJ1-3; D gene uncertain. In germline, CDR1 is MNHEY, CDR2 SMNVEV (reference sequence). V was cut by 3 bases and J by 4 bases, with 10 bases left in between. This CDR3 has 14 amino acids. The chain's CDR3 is CASSFQAGGNTIYF. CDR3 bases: TGTGCCAGCAGTTTCCAGGCCGGAGGAAACACCATATATTTT.

Written as DNA, the CDR3 is TGTGCCAGCAGTTCCGGACAGAGCTATGGCTACACCTTC. Residues: CASSSGQSYGYTF. The J gene is TRBJ1-2, the V gene TRBV12-3 or TRBV12-4, with TRBD1 as a possible D gene (6 bases). The CDR3 is 13 amino acids. V was cut by 4 bases and J by 4 bases, with 10 bases left in between.

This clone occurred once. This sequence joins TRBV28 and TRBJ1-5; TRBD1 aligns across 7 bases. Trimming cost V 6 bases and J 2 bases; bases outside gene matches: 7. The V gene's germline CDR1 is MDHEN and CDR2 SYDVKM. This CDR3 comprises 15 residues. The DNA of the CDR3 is TGTGCCAGCAGCTCTACCGGACAGGGCAATCAGCCCCAGCATTTT. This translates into CASSSTGQGNQPQHF. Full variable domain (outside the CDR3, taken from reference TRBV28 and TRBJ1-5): DVKVTQSSRYLVKRTGEKVFLECVQDMDHENMFWYRQDPGLGLRLIYFSYDVKMKEKGDIPEGYSVSREKKERFSLILESASTNQTSMYLCASSSTGQGNQPQHFGDGTRLSIL.

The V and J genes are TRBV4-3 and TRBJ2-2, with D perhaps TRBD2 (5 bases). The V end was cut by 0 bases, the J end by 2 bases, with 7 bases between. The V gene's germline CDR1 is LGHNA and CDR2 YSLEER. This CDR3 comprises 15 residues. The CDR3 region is CASSQEEDNTGELFF. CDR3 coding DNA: TGCGCCAGCAGCCAAGAGGAGGATAACACCGGGGAGCTGTTTTTT.

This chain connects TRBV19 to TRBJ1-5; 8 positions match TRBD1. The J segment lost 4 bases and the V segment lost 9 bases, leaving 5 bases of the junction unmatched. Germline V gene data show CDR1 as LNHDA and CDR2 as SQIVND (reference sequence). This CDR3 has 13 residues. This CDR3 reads CASRQGRNQPQHF. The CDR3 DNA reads TGTGCCAGCAGACAGGGGCGTAATCAGCCCCAGCATTTT. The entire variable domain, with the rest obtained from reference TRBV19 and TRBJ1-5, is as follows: DGGITQSPKYLFRKEGQNVTLSCEQNLNHDAMYWYRQDPGQGLRLIYYSQIVNDFQKGDIAEGYSVSREKKESFPLTVTSAQKNPTAFYLCASRQGRNQPQHFGDGTRLSIL.

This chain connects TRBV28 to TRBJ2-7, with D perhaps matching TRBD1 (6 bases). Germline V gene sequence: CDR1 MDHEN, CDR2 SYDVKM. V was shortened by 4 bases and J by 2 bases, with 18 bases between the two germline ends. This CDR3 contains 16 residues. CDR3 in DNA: TGTGCCAGCAGTTGGAATAGTTGGGGGCGCACCTACGAGCAGTACTTC. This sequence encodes CASSWNSWGRTYEQYF. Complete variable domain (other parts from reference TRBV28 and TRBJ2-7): DVKVTQSSRYLVKRTGEKVFLECVQDMDHENMFWYRQDPGLGLRLIYFSYDVKMKEKGDIPEGYSVSREKKERFSLILESASTNQTSMYLCASSWNSWGRTYEQYFGPGTRLTVT.

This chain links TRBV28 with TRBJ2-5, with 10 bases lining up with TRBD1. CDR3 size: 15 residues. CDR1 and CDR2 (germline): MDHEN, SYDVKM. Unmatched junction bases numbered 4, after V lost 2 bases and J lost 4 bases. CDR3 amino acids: CASSLAGTGVETQYF. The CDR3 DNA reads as TGTGCCAGCAGTTTAGCCGGGACAGGGGTAGAGACCCAGTACTTC.

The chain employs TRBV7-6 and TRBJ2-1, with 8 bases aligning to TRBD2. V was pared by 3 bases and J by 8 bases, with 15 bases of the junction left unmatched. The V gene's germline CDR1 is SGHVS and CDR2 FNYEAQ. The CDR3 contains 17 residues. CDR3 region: CASSFRTSGVAGDEQFF. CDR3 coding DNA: TGTGCCAGCAGCTTCCGAACTAGCGGAGTCGCGGGCGATGAGCAGTTCTTC.

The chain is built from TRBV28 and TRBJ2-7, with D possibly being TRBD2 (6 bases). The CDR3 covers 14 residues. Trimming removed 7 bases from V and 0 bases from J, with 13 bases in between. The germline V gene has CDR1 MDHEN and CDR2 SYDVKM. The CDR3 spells CASIRERGSYEQYF. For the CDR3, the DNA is TGTGCCAGCATCCGGGAGCGAGGCTCCTACGAGCAGTACTTC.

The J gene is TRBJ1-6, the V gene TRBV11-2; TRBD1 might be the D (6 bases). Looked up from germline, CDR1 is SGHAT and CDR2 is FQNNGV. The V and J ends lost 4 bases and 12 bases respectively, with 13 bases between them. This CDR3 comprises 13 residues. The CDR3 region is CASSYRDKLPLHF. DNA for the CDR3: TGTGCCAGCAGCTACCGGGACAAACTACCCCTCCACTTT.

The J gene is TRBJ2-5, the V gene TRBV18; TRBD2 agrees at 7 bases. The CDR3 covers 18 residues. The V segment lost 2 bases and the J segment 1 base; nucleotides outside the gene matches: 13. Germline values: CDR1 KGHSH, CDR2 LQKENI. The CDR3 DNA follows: TGTGCCAGCTCACCAGGGAGTGGCGCGGGAGCGGGCCAAGAGACCCAGTACTTC. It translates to CASSPGSGAGAGQETQYF.

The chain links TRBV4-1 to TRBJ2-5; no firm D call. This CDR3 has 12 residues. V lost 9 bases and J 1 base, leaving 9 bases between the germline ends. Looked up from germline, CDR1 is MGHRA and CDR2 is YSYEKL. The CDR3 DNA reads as TGCGCCAGTGCAGGCTCCCAAGAGACCCAGTACTTC. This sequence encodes CASAGSQETQYF.